One and the same sample provided the 20 T cell receptor beta chains below, sequenced in a study of identical twins. TCRdb called the 5' RACE reads again in MiXCR, with one record for every CDR3 protein. The sample has hundreds of thousands of distinct CDR3 sequences; approximately 18% are singletons. This same sample was also part of a study on T cells expressing NK-cell markers.

The sequencing input was PBMCs. The source of these receptors is a woman between 18 and 29 years old in good health.

This clonotype was seen many times. At one boundary the junction diverges from the germline segment, which might be a read error. The V gene is TRBV5-1, the J gene TRBJ2-5; 9 bases are a match to TRBD1. The CDR3 extends over 13 amino acids. Per germline, CDR1 SGHRS and CDR2 YFSETQ. CDR3 in DNA: TGTGCCAGCAGCCTACAGGGGGCGGAGACCCAGTACTTC. Encoded protein: CASSLQGAETQYF.

This chain connects TRBV20-1 to TRBJ1-5; D call uncertain. Germline loops: CDR1 DFQATT, CDR2 SNEGSKA (reference sequence). V lost 6 bases, J lost 3 bases, and 15 bases lay in between. The CDR3 is 14 residues long. CDR3 loop: CSATPVQNNQPQHF. The CDR3 region has the DNA TGCAGTGCGACCCCGGTCCAGAACAATCAGCCCCAGCATTTT.

This clonotype was counted a few times. The rearrangement links TRBV10-3 to TRBJ2-7, with no clear D. Between the trimmed V and J ends, which lost 3 bases and 0 bases, there was a span of 9 bases. Germline V gene lookup returns CDR1 ENHRY and CDR2 SYGVKD. This CDR3 region has 14 residues. The CDR3, as DNA: TGTGCCATCAGTGAAGACACGAGCTCCTACGAGCAGTACTTC. It codes for CAISEDTSSYEQYF.

V usage is TRBV9 and J usage is TRBJ2-3; a weak D match, TRBD1 (5 bases). Germline assignment: CDR1 SGDLS and CDR2 YYNGEE. V gave up 0 bases and J gave up 4 bases, with 15 bases separating them. The CDR3 length is 16 residues. The CDR3 loop reads CASSVGPRTPPDTQYF. The CDR3 coding sequence is TGTGCCAGCAGCGTAGGTCCCAGGACACCTCCAGATACGCAGTATTTT.

V is TRBV20-1 and J is TRBJ1-2, with unresolved D. The CDR3 runs to 12 residues. Per the germline V gene, CDR1 is DFQATT and CDR2 is SNEGSKA (reference sequence). Trimming removed 5 bases at V and 4 bases at J, with 11 bases between. For the CDR3, the DNA is TGCAGTGCTGGGTACAGTACCTATGGCTACACCTTC. Protein sequence: CSAGYSTYGYTF.

This chain joins TRBV12-3 or TRBV12-4 and TRBJ2-1, with 9 bases matching TRBD1. The CDR3 consists of 15 residues. Losses at the gene ends were 2 bases for V and 7 bases for J; bases not matched to a gene: 6. CDR3 bases: TGTGCCAGCAGTTTAAGGGACAGGGACGGGAATGAGCAGTTCTTC. It yields the protein CASSLRDRDGNEQFF.

In this sample, this clonotype turned up a few times. The chain links TRBV20-1 to TRBJ2-7; 8 positions match TRBD1. This CDR3 is 13 amino acids long. The germline V gene encodes CDR1 DFQATT and CDR2 SNEGSKA (reference sequence). The J segment lost 3 bases and the V segment lost 3 bases, leaving 4 bases of the junction unmatched. The CDR3 sequence is CSASRGQDYEQYF. For the CDR3, the DNA is TGCAGTGCTAGCAGGGGGCAGGACTACGAGCAGTACTTC.

DNA for the CDR3: TGTGCCAGCAGCCCACAAGACGTCGCGGGGGTCTCCTACATAGCTGAGCAGTTCTTC. It specifies CASSPQDVAGVSYIAEQFF. V usage is TRBV9 and J usage is TRBJ2-1; 7 nucleotides agree with TRBD2. V dropped 4 bases and J dropped 9; count of bases not matched to a gene: 25. This CDR3 has 19 amino acids. Germline CDR1 reads SGDLS; CDR2 reads YYNGEE.

The chain recombines TRBV20-1 with TRBJ2-2; possibly TRBD1 for D (6 bases). The CDR3 totals 13 residues. Per germline, CDR1 DFQATT and CDR2 SNEGSKA (reference sequence). The CDR3 here is CSFRQGITGELFF. The DNA for the CDR3 is TGCAGCTTCAGGCAGGGGATCACCGGGGAGCTGTTTTTT.

This clonotype showed up just a few times. The chain uses TRBV6-2 or TRBV6-3 and TRBJ1-1; D gene ambiguous. Germline V gives CDR1 MNHEY, CDR2 SVGEGT. CDR3 length: 14 amino acids. The ends were cut back, 7 bases at V and 3 bases at J, with 15 bases in the middle. The CDR3 DNA follows: TGTGCCAGCACAAAAGGGAACAGAGACACTGAAGCTTTCTTT. Its protein is CASTKGNRDTEAFF.

The rearrangement links TRBV20-1 to TRBJ2-5; unclear D gene. From germline, CDR1 is DFQATT and CDR2 SNEGSKA (reference sequence). There are 15 residues in the CDR3. Trimming cost V 0 bases and J 2 bases, with 13 bases left between them. CDR3 loop: CSARDDPSKQETQYF. For the CDR3, the DNA is TGCAGTGCTAGAGATGACCCATCGAAACAAGAGACCCAGTACTTC.

This clonotype was picked up a small number of times. V usage is TRBV9 and J usage is TRBJ2-7, with D perhaps TRBD1 (6 bases). V was pared by 3 bases and J by 0 bases, with 13 bases between. The germline CDR1 and CDR2 sequences are SGDLS and YYNGEE. The CDR3 spans 15 residues. The DNA of the CDR3 is TGTGCCAGCAGCGGCGACGGGACAAGCTCCTACGAGCAGTACTTC. Translating it yields CASSGDGTSSYEQYF.

The chain links TRBV20-1 to TRBJ2-2; 10 nucleotides match TRBD2. V shed 1 base, J shed 0 bases, and the junction held 5 bases outside the gene matches. The CDR3 is 17 residues long. Germline V CDR1 and CDR2: DFQATT, SNEGSKA (reference sequence). The CDR3 protein is CSARATSGDSNTGELFF. For the CDR3, the DNA is TGCAGTGCTAGAGCCACTAGCGGGGATTCGAACACCGGGGAGCTGTTTTTT.

This clonotype has only a few counts. The genes are TRBV6-5 and TRBJ2-3; 8 positions agree with TRBD1. CDR3 length: 15 amino acids. Germline values: CDR1 MNHEY, CDR2 SVGAGI. The V segment lost 7 bases and the J segment 5 bases; nucleotides outside the gene matches: 11. The CDR3 coding sequence is TGTGCCAGCAACCTAAGCGGACAGGGCCAAGATACGCAGTATTTT. It codes for CASNLSGQGQDTQYF.

This clonotype was recorded a few times. The chain is built from TRBV7-2 and TRBJ2-7; D gene unclear. CDR1 SGHTA and CDR2 FQGNSA come from the germline V gene. This CDR3 contains 14 residues. The V end lost 0 bases, the J end lost 5 bases, and 11 bases lay between the germline ends. CDR3 DNA sequence: TGTGCCAGCAGCTTAGCCGTGTGGACCCACGAGCAGTACTTC. It encodes CASSLAVWTHEQYF.

V usage is TRBV10-3 and J usage is TRBJ2-7, with 10 bases that match TRBD1. The germline gives CDR1 ENHRY, CDR2 SYGVKD. The CDR3 is 13 amino acids. Trimming at V came to 6 bases and at J to 3 bases, leaving 2 bases not matched to a gene. This CDR3 reads CAISWDRGYEQYF. CDR3 sequence (DNA): TGTGCCATCAGCTGGGACAGGGGCTACGAGCAGTACTTC.

The chain couples TRBV7-9 to TRBJ2-7; unclear D gene. The CDR3 is 14 residues long. Germline CDR1 is SEHNR and CDR2 is FQNEAQ (reference sequence). The ends were cut back, 1 base at V and 6 bases at J, with 13 bases in the middle. The chain's CDR3 is CASSLGSSPGEQYF. The CDR3, as DNA: TGTGCCAGCAGCTTAGGTTCCAGTCCGGGCGAGCAGTACTTC. The whole variable domain, remainder taken from reference TRBV7-9 and TRBJ2-7, is DTGVSQNPRHKITKRGQNVTFRCDPISEHNRLYWYRQTLGQGPEFLTYFQNEAQLEKSRLLSDRFSAERPKGSFSTLEIQRTEQGDSAMYLCASSLGSSPGEQYFGPGTRLTVT.

This sequence joins TRBV5-1 and TRBJ2-7, with 8 bases identical to TRBD1. There are 15 residues in the CDR3. Trimming at V came to 2 bases and at J to 3 bases, leaving 7 bases not matched to a gene. The germline gives CDR1 SGHRS, CDR2 YFSETQ. This chain's CDR3 is CASSLSQGAYYEQYF. The CDR3 nucleotides are TGCGCCAGCAGCTTAAGCCAGGGGGCTTACTACGAGCAGTACTTC. Variable domain in full (rest from reference TRBV5-1 and TRBJ2-7): KAGVTQTPRYLIKTRGQQVTLSCSPISGHRSVSWYQQTPGQGLQFLFEYFSETQRNKGNFPGRFSGRQFSNSRSEMNVSTLELGDSALYLCASSLSQGAYYEQYFGPGTRLTVT.

The chain recombines TRBV15 with TRBJ2-3, with D perhaps assigned TRBD1 or TRBD2 (5 bases each). Germline V gene lookup returns CDR1 LNHNV and CDR2 YYDKDF (reference sequence). The CDR3 is 16 residues long. The V gene lost 5 bases and the J gene lost 4 bases, with 19 bases spanning the gap. CDR3 coding DNA: TGTGCCACCAGCCACGTTGGGGGAATTAGGGCAGATACGCAGTATTTT. It codes for CATSHVGGIRADTQYF.

The chain is built from TRBV6-5 and TRBJ2-2; D gene uncertain. The CDR3 extends over 15 amino acids. Germline V gene data show CDR1 as MNHEY and CDR2 as SVGAGI. V lost 4 bases and J lost 5, with 14 bases in between. Here the CDR3 DNA reads TGTGCCAGCAGTTCCGCCCAGAGACGGACCGGGGAGCTGTTTTTT. This encodes CASSSAQRRTGELFF.